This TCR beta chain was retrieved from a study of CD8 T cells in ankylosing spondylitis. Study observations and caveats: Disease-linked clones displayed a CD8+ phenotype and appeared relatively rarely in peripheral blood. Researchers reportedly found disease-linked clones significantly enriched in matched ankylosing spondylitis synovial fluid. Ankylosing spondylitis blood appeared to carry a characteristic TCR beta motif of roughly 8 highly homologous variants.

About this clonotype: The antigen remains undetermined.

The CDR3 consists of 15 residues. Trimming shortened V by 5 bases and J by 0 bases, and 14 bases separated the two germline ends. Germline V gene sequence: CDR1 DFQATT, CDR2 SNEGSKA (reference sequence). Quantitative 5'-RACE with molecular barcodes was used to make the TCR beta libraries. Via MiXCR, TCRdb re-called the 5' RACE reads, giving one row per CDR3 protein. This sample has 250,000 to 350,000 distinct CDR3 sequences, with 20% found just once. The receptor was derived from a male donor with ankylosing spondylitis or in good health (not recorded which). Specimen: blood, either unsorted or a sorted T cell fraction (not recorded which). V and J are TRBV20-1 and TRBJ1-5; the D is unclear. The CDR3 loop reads CSAEILPYSNQPQHF. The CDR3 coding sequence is TGCAGTGCTGAGATCTTACCCTATAGCAATCAGCCCCAGCATTTT.